These 23 T cell receptor beta chains share one sample of origin, sequenced in a study of blood T cell repertoires in COVID-19. Sequencing was performed with immunoSEQ multiplex PCR; in TCRdb, only in-frame clones are kept and a portion is missing. The sample contains approximately 400,000 clones, more than 70% of which appear only once. Sequencing was carried out using PBMCs or T cells enriched from blood (not recorded which). These receptors all stem from a man aged 25 to 45 who had recovered from COVID-19.

The chain is built from TRBV18 and TRBJ1-5, with a possible D match to TRBD1 (5 bases). The ends were cut back, 0 bases at V and 1 base at J, with 10 bases in the middle. From germline, CDR1 is KGHSH and CDR2 LQKENI. The CDR3 contains 16 residues. Here the CDR3 reads CASSPPPGKSNQPQHF. CDR3 DNA sequence: TGTGCCAGCTCACCACCGCCAGGGAAAAGCAATCAGCCCCAGCATTTT.

The chain links TRBV5-8 to TRBJ1-2, with D uncertain. CDR3 length: 14 residues. The V gene's germline CDR1 is SGHTS and CDR2 YDEGEE. With 4 bases removed from V and 4 bases from J, the gap between germline ends came to 14 bases. The CDR3 loop reads CASSRSGPGYGYTF. CDR3 coding DNA: TGTGCCAGCAGCCGGTCCGGTCCGGGCTATGGCTACACCTTC.

The chain uses TRBV25-1 and TRBJ1-2; D possibly corresponds to TRBD1 (6 bases). Germline V gene lookup returns CDR1 MGHDK and CDR2 SYGVNS. V lost 10 bases, J lost 7 bases, and 16 bases lay in between. This CDR3 contains 12 residues. The CDR3 loop reads CATLVGTSGYTF. The CDR3 nucleotides are TGTGCCACCCTGGTAGGGACAAGTGGCTACACCTTC.

This clone has just a few counts. The rearrangement uses TRBV19 and TRBJ1-2; 9 bases align to TRBD1. Germline values: CDR1 LNHDA, CDR2 SQIVND (reference sequence). The CDR3 length is 13 residues. Trimming at V came to 7 bases and at J to 6 bases, leaving 6 bases not matched to a gene. The CDR3, as DNA: TGTGCCAGTAATTTACAGGGGGCACATGGCTACACCTTC. Translating gives CASNLQGAHGYTF. Drawing the rest from reference TRBV19 and TRBJ1-2, the complete variable domain is DGGITQSPKYLFRKEGQNVTLSCEQNLNHDAMYWYRQDPGQGLRLIYYSQIVNDFQKGDIAEGYSVSREKKESFPLTVTSAQKNPTAFYLCASNLQGAHGYTFGSGTRLTVV.

This clone was seen only once. The chain carries TRBV19 and TRBJ1-6, with no clear D. In germline, CDR1 is LNHDA, CDR2 SQIVND (reference sequence). The V and J ends lost 7 bases and 4 bases respectively, with 14 bases between them. This CDR3 spans 15 amino acids. The CDR3 DNA sequence: TGTGCCAGTAACCCGGGATCCTTTTATAATTCACCCCTCCACTTT. It codes for CASNPGSFYNSPLHF.

The gene calls are TRBV10-3 and TRBJ2-5; D gene uncertain. CDR1 ENHRY and CDR2 SYGVKD come from the germline V gene. The CDR3 consists of 12 residues. V lost 4 bases and J 3 bases, leaving 6 bases between the germline ends. The CDR3 loop reads CAISATEETQYF. The CDR3 coding sequence is TGTGCCATCAGTGCAACGGAAGAGACCCAGTACTTC.

The J gene is TRBJ2-5, the V gene TRBV7-9, with TRBD1 identical over 8 bases. V gave up 11 bases and J gave up 5 bases; unmatched junction bases: 13. Germline loops: CDR1 SEHNR, CDR2 FQNEAQ (reference sequence). The CDR3 length is 14 residues. The CDR3 loop is CAYHRGQVWETQYF. The CDR3 DNA sequence: TGTGCCTATCATCGGGGACAGGTCTGGGAGACCCAGTACTTC.

The V gene is TRBV7-2, the J gene TRBJ2-5; D is ambiguous. The CDR3 spans 13 residues. Trimming left V 1 base short and J 4 bases short, with 7 bases between. CDR1 SGHTA and CDR2 FQGNSA come from the germline V gene. CDR3 region: CASSLGAIETQYF. As DNA, the CDR3 is TGTGCCAGCAGCTTAGGGGCCATAGAGACCCAGTACTTC.

This clone was detected only a few times. The gene calls are TRBV6-6 and TRBJ1-6; 9 bases map to TRBD1. Losses at the gene ends were 6 bases for V and 10 bases for J; bases not matched to a gene: 10. The CDR3 length is 15 residues. Germline V CDR1 and CDR2: MNHNY, SVGAGI (reference sequence). The CDR3 sequence: CASRDGTGSGSPLHF. CDR3 nucleotide sequence: TGTGCCAGCAGAGACGGGACAGGGTCGGGCTCACCCCTCCACTTT.

This rearrangement joins TRBV14 to TRBJ2-1; 7 nucleotides match TRBD1. The CDR3 loop spans 15 amino acids. V dropped 2 bases and J dropped 4; count of bases not matched to a gene: 5. The germline V gene has CDR1 SGHDN and CDR2 FVKESK. CDR3: CASSQPGQTYNEQFF. The CDR3 DNA reads TGTGCCAGCAGCCAACCGGGACAGACTTACAATGAGCAGTTCTTC.

The rearrangement uses TRBV5-1 and TRBJ2-3; 8 bases are a match to TRBD2. CDR1 and CDR2 from the germline V gene are SGHRS and YFSETQ. Trimming cost V 4 bases and J 2 bases; bases outside gene matches: 9. This CDR3 contains 16 residues. CDR3: CASSQRGSGNTDTQYF. The CDR3 DNA is TGCGCCAGCAGCCAGCGGGGTAGCGGGAACACAGATACGCAGTATTTT. The variable domain in full, with the rest retrieved from reference TRBV5-1 and TRBJ2-3, is KAGVTQTPRYLIKTRGQQVTLSCSPISGHRSVSWYQQTPGQGLQFLFEYFSETQRNKGNFPGRFSGRQFSNSRSEMNVSTLELGDSALYLCASSQRGSGNTDTQYFGPGTRLTVL.

This rearrangement joins TRBV27 to TRBJ1-5; 9 bases align to TRBD1. The germline CDR1 and CDR2 sequences are MNHEY and SMNVEV (reference sequence). V was pared by 6 bases and J by 4 bases, with 10 bases of the junction left unmatched. The CDR3 is 16 residues long. The CDR3 DNA is TGTGCCAGCAGGCCGCCGGGACAGGGCTTAAATCAGCCCCAGCATTTT. The encoded protein is CASRPPGQGLNQPQHF.

V is TRBV7-2 and J is TRBJ1-1; D not certain. Trimming left V 0 bases short and J 4 bases short, with 9 bases between. The CDR3 loop spans 14 amino acids. The germline gives CDR1 SGHTA, CDR2 FQGNSA. In DNA form, the CDR3 reads TGTGCCAGCAGCTTAGCCCAGAGGCCCACTGAAGCTTTCTTT. This sequence encodes CASSLAQRPTEAFF.

The rearrangement joins TRBV7-9 to TRBJ1-5; 7 nucleotides agree with TRBD1. The trim removed 5 bases at V and 7 bases at J, leaving 2 bases unmatched. CDR3 length equals 12 residues. Germline CDR1 reads SEHNR; CDR2 reads FQNEAQ (reference sequence). CDR3 residues: CASSQGGQPQHF. DNA for the CDR3: TGTGCCAGCAGCCAGGGGGGCCAGCCCCAGCATTTT.

The rearrangement joins TRBV7-9 to TRBJ1-1, with 9 bases matching TRBD1. With 5 bases clipped from V and 4 bases from J, the junction kept 11 bases outside the gene matches. This CDR3 is built from 16 residues. From germline, CDR1 is SEHNR and CDR2 FQNEAQ (reference sequence). The DNA of the CDR3 is TGTGCCAGCAGCCCAAAGGGGACAGGGAGGGTCACTGAAGCTTTCTTT. Translation gives CASSPKGTGRVTEAFF.

The genes are TRBV6-5 and TRBJ1-1; no firm D call. The CDR3 runs 14 residues. V was shortened by 8 bases and J by 6 bases, with 19 bases between the two germline ends. Germline V gives CDR1 MNHEY, CDR2 SVGAGI. The CDR3 coding sequence is TGTGCCAGCCACCGCGGTGGGAGGATGGCTGAAGCTTTCTTT. Residues: CASHRGGRMAEAFF.

The chain carries TRBV2 and TRBJ1-5; the match to TRBD1 covers 7 bases. V lost 6 bases, J lost 3 bases, and 5 bases stayed unmatched. The CDR3 covers 14 residues. Germline V gene sequence: CDR1 SNHLY, CDR2 FYNNEI. The CDR3: CASRGDSYNQPQHF. The CDR3 coding sequence is TGTGCCAGCAGGGGGGACAGCTACAATCAGCCCCAGCATTTT.

This clone has only one observation. This chain links TRBV5-4 with TRBJ1-1; TRBD1 matches 11 bases. This CDR3 contains 15 residues. Trimming at V came to 4 bases and at J to 7 bases, leaving 9 bases not matched to a gene. CDR1 is SGHNT and CDR2 is YYREEE in the germline V gene (reference sequence). CDR3 amino acids: CASSPSGTGGGEAFF. CDR3 nucleotides: TGTGCCAGCAGCCCCAGCGGGACAGGGGGGGGTGAAGCTTTCTTT. Complete variable domain (other parts from reference TRBV5-4 and TRBJ1-1): ETGVTQSPTHLIKTRGQQVTLRCSSQSGHNTVSWYQQALGQGPQFIFQYYREEENGRGNFPPRFSGLQFPNYSSELNVNALELDDSALYLCASSPSGTGGGEAFFGQGTRLTVV.

The chain carries TRBV10-1 and TRBJ1-4, with unresolved D. CDR1 WNHNN and CDR2 SYGVQD come from the germline V gene (reference sequence). V was trimmed by 1 base and J by 8 bases, leaving 14 bases between them. The CDR3 has 15 amino acids. As DNA, the CDR3 is TGCGCCAGCAGTGAGTTGGTCGGGGTTGGAGAAAAACTGTTTTTT. This sequence encodes CASSELVGVGEKLFF.

The chain couples TRBV20-1 to TRBJ2-1; D unclear. There are 10 residues in the CDR3. CDR1 DFQATT and CDR2 SNEGSKA come from the germline V gene (reference sequence). The V gene lost 4 bases and the J gene lost 5 bases, with 3 bases spanning the gap. The CDR3 protein is CSATHNEQFF. CDR3 bases: TGCAGTGCTACTCACAATGAGCAGTTCTTC.

This clone was picked up a small number of times. The rearrangement joins TRBV25-1 to TRBJ1-4; possibly TRBD1 for D (6 bases). The CDR3 consists of 13 residues. Germline assignment: CDR1 MGHDK and CDR2 SYGVNS. Trimming took 5 bases from V and 7 from J, leaving 11 bases between them. The DNA of the CDR3 is TGTGCCAGCAGTTACCAGGGGAGTGAAAAACTGTTTTTT. Its translation is CASSYQGSEKLFF.

V and J are TRBV19 and TRBJ1-4; D may be TRBD1 (6 bases). The germline V gene has CDR1 LNHDA and CDR2 SQIVND (reference sequence). The V gene lost 5 bases and the J gene lost 4 bases, with 14 bases spanning the gap. The CDR3 consists of 15 residues. The CDR3 DNA reads as TGTGCCAGTAGTCTGAGGACAGAATATAATGAAAAACTGTTTTTT. Amino acids: CASSLRTEYNEKLFF. The variable domain in full, completed from reference TRBV19 and TRBJ1-4, reads DGGITQSPKYLFRKEGQNVTLSCEQNLNHDAMYWYRQDPGQGLRLIYYSQIVNDFQKGDIAEGYSVSREKKESFPLTVTSAQKNPTAFYLCASSLRTEYNEKLFFGSGTQLSVL.

The J gene is TRBJ2-2, the V gene TRBV7-9, with 7 bases that match TRBD2. CDR3 length equals 14 residues. Germline values: CDR1 SEHNR, CDR2 FQNEAQ (reference sequence). J gave up 1 base and V 4 bases, and 0 bases lay outside the gene matches. The CDR3 region has the DNA TGTGCCAGCAGCTCTAGCGGGAACACCGGGGAGCTGTTTTTT. Protein: CASSSSGNTGELFF.